Presented here are 18 T cell receptor beta chains from one specimen sequenced in a study of OX40 agonist ivuxolimab in advanced cancers. Clones were sequenced by immunoSEQ multiplex PCR, and TCRdb holds only the in-frame ones, with some missing. The sample has 30,000 to 40,000 clones, roughly nine tenths seen once. The sample was CD4+ or CD8+ T cells sorted from blood, taken in a trial of the OX40 agonist ivuxolimab. The receptor source for this set is an adult with an advanced solid tumor such as melanoma, head and neck, liver or kidney cancer.

The genes are TRBV6-5 and TRBJ2-7; TRBD2 might be the D (5 bases). Deletions cut 0 bases from V and 3 bases from J, with 9 bases between. Germline V CDR1 and CDR2: MNHEY, SVGAGI. This CDR3 region has 14 residues. The CDR3: CASSYSRDLYEQYF. CDR3 DNA: TGTGCCAGCAGTTACTCGAGGGATCTCTACGAGCAGTACTTC.

The chain employs TRBV27 and TRBJ2-6; D unclear. The V end lost 11 bases, the J end lost 0 bases, and 14 bases lay between the germline ends. CDR3 length: 15 residues. CDR1 MNHEY and CDR2 SMNVEV come from the germline V gene (reference sequence). The CDR3 region has the DNA TGTGCCTCCAGTTTGATTAGCTCTGGGGCCAACGTCCTGACTTTC. It yields the protein CASSLISSGANVLTF.

The count of this clone is one. The genes are TRBV18 and TRBJ2-5; D assignment may be TRBD1 or TRBD2 (6 bases each). Trimming cost V 4 bases and J 9 bases, with 15 bases left between them. Germline CDR1 KGHSH, CDR2 LQKENI. CDR3 length: 13 residues. The CDR3 protein is CASSRGAVGPQYF. CDR3 DNA sequence: TGTGCCAGCTCACGGGGGGCGGTTGGACCCCAGTACTTC.

This clone was seen a single time. The chain recombines TRBV25-1 with TRBJ1-1, with D hard to call. Germline CDR1 and CDR2: MGHDK and SYGVNS. Deletions cut 8 bases from V and 1 base from J, with 5 bases between. The CDR3 loop spans 11 amino acids. The CDR3 region has the DNA TGTGCCAGCCAGGAGAACACTGAAGCTTTCTTT. Amino acid sequence: CASQENTEAFF.

The V and J genes are TRBV9 and TRBJ2-5, with TRBD2 matching 14 bases. Germline V gene data show CDR1 as SGDLS and CDR2 as YYNGEE. With 3 bases clipped from V and 5 bases from J, the junction kept 6 bases outside the gene matches. The CDR3 length is 16 residues. The CDR3 nucleotides read TGTGCCAGCAGCGCCTCCGGGACTAGCGGGGGTGAGACCCAGTACTTC. Encoded protein: CASSASGTSGGETQYF.

This clone was seen a single time. V and J are TRBV2 and TRBJ1-1, with D perhaps matching TRBD1 (5 bases). CDR1 is SNHLY and CDR2 is FYNNEI in the germline V gene. V was trimmed by 6 bases and J by 2 bases, leaving 13 bases between them. The CDR3 sequence is 14 residues long. In DNA form, the CDR3 reads TGTGCCAGCAGGGGGGAAGGGGTAAACACTGAAGCTTTCTTT. As protein: CASRGEGVNTEAFF. The entire variable domain, with the rest obtained from reference TRBV2 and TRBJ1-1, is as follows: EPEVTQTPSHQVTQMGQEVILRCVPISNHLYFYWYRQILGQKVEFLVSFYNNEISEKSEIFDDQFSVERPDGSNFTLKIRSTKLEDSAMYFCASRGEGVNTEAFFGQGTRLTVV.

The chain links TRBV6-1 to TRBJ1-2; weak D call: TRBD1 (6 bases). The V and J ends lost 11 bases and 3 bases respectively, with 19 bases between them. This CDR3 contains 14 residues. Per germline, CDR1 MNHNS and CDR2 SASEGT. In DNA form, the CDR3 reads TGTGCCTCCGCAAGGGAGGGGGAATACTATGGCTACACCTTC. This codes for CASAREGEYYGYTF.

V and J are TRBV4-1 and TRBJ2-1; TRBD2 matches at 8 bases. After removal of 2 bases from V and 5 bases from J, the junction contained 8 bases not matched to a gene. Per germline, CDR1 MGHRA and CDR2 YSYEKL. The CDR3 length is 16 residues. CDR3 DNA: TGCGCCAGCAGCCAATTTACGGGGGGGCCGGACAATGAGCAGTTCTTC. This gives the protein CASSQFTGGPDNEQFF.

This clone was seen once. The chain links TRBV27 to TRBJ2-2; TRBD1 or TRBD2 may be the D gene (5 bases each). Germline CDR1 reads MNHEY; CDR2 reads SMNVEV (reference sequence). This CDR3 comprises 14 residues. Trimming removed 4 bases at V and 0 bases at J, with 6 bases between. The chain's CDR3 is CASSSGPNTGELFF. The CDR3 DNA follows: TGTGCCAGCAGTTCGGGACCGAACACCGGGGAGCTGTTTTTT.

The chain employs TRBV5-1 and TRBJ2-3, with 8 bases lining up with TRBD1. Germline V lookup: CDR1 SGHRS, CDR2 YFSETQ. J lost 6 bases, V lost 0 bases, and 6 bases had no gene match. The length of the CDR3 is 15 residues. CDR3 region: CASSLVSGGSDTQYF. The CDR3 coding sequence is TGCGCCAGCAGCTTGGTGTCAGGGGGCTCTGATACGCAGTATTTT.

This chain connects TRBV29-1 to TRBJ2-7; D is unresolved. With 4 bases removed from V and 1 base from J, the gap between germline ends came to 11 bases. Germline CDR1 reads SQVTM; CDR2 reads ANQGSEA. The CDR3 extends over 13 amino acids. CDR3: CSVVGIGSYEQYF. In DNA, the CDR3 is TGCAGCGTTGTTGGGATAGGGTCCTACGAGCAGTACTTC.

The chain links TRBV28 to TRBJ1-2; 7 bases fit TRBD1. This CDR3 spans 15 amino acids. V gave up 6 bases and J gave up 0 bases; unmatched junction bases: 7. Germline V gives CDR1 MDHEN, CDR2 SYDVKM. The DNA for the CDR3 is TGTGCCAGCAGCCTGGGCGGGACAGCTAACTATGGCTACACCTTC. Its protein product is CASSLGGTANYGYTF.

The chain employs TRBV2 and TRBJ1-1; D is uncertain. CDR1 SNHLY and CDR2 FYNNEI come from the germline V gene. This CDR3 is 12 amino acids long. Trimming stripped 8 bases from V and 2 bases from J, with 9 bases between. CDR3 in DNA: TGTGCCAGCCTTGCAGATAACACTGAAGCTTTCTTT. Translating gives CASLADNTEAFF.

This clone was seen a few times. The genes are TRBV27 and TRBJ2-4; 8 nucleotides agree with TRBD2. CDR1 MNHEY and CDR2 SMNVEV come from the germline V gene (reference sequence). The length of the CDR3 is 14 residues. With V trimmed by 2 bases and J by 9 bases, 6 bases remained unmatched. In DNA form, the CDR3 reads TGTGCCAGCAGTTTAGCGGGGGGCGAGGGCATTCAGTACTTC. As protein: CASSLAGGEGIQYF.

The genes are TRBV2 and TRBJ2-5; 10 positions match TRBD2. Germline lookup yields CDR1 SNHLY and CDR2 FYNNEI. Germline trimming cut 2 bases from V and 1 base from J; bases unmatched to any gene: 7. The CDR3 has 17 residues. CDR3 residues: CASSELAAGGSQETQYF. The CDR3 DNA is TGTGCCAGCAGTGAATTAGCAGCGGGGGGGTCCCAAGAGACCCAGTACTTC.

The chain is built from TRBV7-9 and TRBJ2-3; D not certain. V gave up 7 bases and J gave up 5 bases, with 10 bases separating them. The CDR3 runs 12 residues. The germline V gene has CDR1 SEHNR and CDR2 FQNEAQ (reference sequence). Here the CDR3 DNA reads TGTGCCAGCAACCCGTGGAGAGATACGCAGTATTTT. Amino acid sequence: CASNPWRDTQYF.

This clone came up once. The chain combines TRBV4-3 with TRBJ2-7; 8 bases are shared with TRBD2. CDR3 size: 17 residues. J gave up 4 bases and V 0 bases, and 11 bases lay outside the gene matches. Germline V lookup: CDR1 LGHNA, CDR2 YSLEER. The CDR3 nucleotides read TGCGCCAGCAGCCAAGATGGGGGTTCGCGGGGGGCTTACGAGCAGTACTTC. As protein: CASSQDGGSRGAYEQYF.

The chain carries TRBV7-9 and TRBJ2-7; D unclear. V lost 4 bases to trimming and J lost 4 bases, with 14 bases between them. The CDR3 contains 14 residues. Germline V lookup: CDR1 SEHNR, CDR2 FQNEAQ (reference sequence). The CDR3 here is CASSSVEMGYEQYF. CDR3 DNA: TGTGCCAGCAGCTCGGTTGAAATGGGGTACGAGCAGTACTTC.